The text below deals with one TCR beta chain. The sample is drawn from a study of blood T cell repertoires in COVID-19. Study-wide background: Italy, Spain and the United States were the sources of the convalescent and acute COVID-19 samples. The analysed material was cDNA or gDNA that came from T cells, B-cell-depleted T cells, or PBMCs.

Looked up from germline, CDR1 is LNHDA and CDR2 is SQIVND (reference sequence). Trimming cost V 4 bases and J 8 bases; bases outside gene matches: 12. The CDR3 totals 15 residues. Per the authors' pipeline: The assay estimated nucleated cells by amplifying reference gene primers. The method was immunoSEQ multiplex PCR; TCRdb's version includes in-frame clones alone and lacks a portion of them. V, J and clone size are taken as reported in that table, and D and trimming were inferred from the DNA itself. Altogether about 100,000 clones are present, 80% to 85% being singletons, with the ten largest covering 4.3%.

The material sequenced was peripheral blood. The chain carries TRBV19 and TRBJ1-2; 8 bases match TRBD1. The receptor comes from a man aged 70-80 years with acute or convalescent COVID-19. The CDR3: CASSKGLGQAIGYTF. CDR3 coding DNA: TGTGCCAGTAGTAAAGGGCTGGGACAGGCCATCGGCTACACCTTC.